This TCR beta chain originates from a study of blood T cell repertoires in COVID-19. Study-wide context: The United States, Italy and Spain supplied acute and convalescent COVID-19 samples.

The Seattle patients joined while their infection was active and were tracked longitudinally afterward. V gave up 10 bases and J gave up 4 bases; unmatched junction bases: 11. The germline CDR1 and CDR2 sequences are MNHNY and SVGAGI (reference sequence). The CDR3 covers 14 residues. Original processing methods: Amplification of reference gene primers provided the estimated nucleated cell counts. Assay: immunoSEQ multiplex PCR; the TCRdb copy retains only in-frame clones and omits some. From that table come the V and J calls and clone size; the DNA was used to work out D and trimming. The sample comprises hundreds of thousands of clones, roughly 90% of which are singletons, and less than 2% rests with the top ten.

This clonotype was sampled from a woman in her thirties with COVID-19, enrolled during active disease. Sequencing input: peripheral blood. This chain connects TRBV6-6 to TRBJ1-2; TRBD1 agrees at 8 bases. CDR3 amino acids: CATWGEGTGYGYTF. The CDR3 nucleotides are TGTGCCACGTGGGGCGAAGGGACAGGCTATGGCTACACCTTC.